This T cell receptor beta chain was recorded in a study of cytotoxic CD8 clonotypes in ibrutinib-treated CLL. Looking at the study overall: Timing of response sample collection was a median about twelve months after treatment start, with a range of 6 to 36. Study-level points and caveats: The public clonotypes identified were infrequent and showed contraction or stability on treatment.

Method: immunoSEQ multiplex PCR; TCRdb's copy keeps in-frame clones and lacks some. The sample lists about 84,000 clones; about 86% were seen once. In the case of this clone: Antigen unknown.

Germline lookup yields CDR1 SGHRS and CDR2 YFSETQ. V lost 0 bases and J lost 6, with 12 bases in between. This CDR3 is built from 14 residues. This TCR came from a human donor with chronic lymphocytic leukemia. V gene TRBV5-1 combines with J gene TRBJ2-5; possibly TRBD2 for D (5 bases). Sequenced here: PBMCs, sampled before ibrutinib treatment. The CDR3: CASSLARGFKTQYF. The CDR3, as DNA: TGCGCCAGCAGCTTGGCCAGAGGGTTCAAGACCCAGTACTTC.